This TCR beta chain was observed in a study of blood T cell repertoires in COVID-19. The overall study: COVID-19 samples from acute and convalescent phases originated in the United States, Italy and Spain. T cells, B-cell-depleted T cells, or PBMCs provided the cDNA or gDNA that served as material.

Per germline, CDR1 WNHNN and CDR2 SYGVQD (reference sequence). The CDR3 contains 13 residues. The V end was cut by 0 bases, the J end by 8 bases, with 8 bases between. In the authors' workflow: Reference gene primer amplification gave estimated nucleated cell counts. Sequenced by immunoSEQ multiplex PCR; TCRdb stores in-frame clones only, minus some. V and J calls and clone size are given by that table; D and trimming were obtained from the DNA. Counted here are 250,000 to 300,000 clones, over 65% occurring once; the ten biggest clones make up under 5.5%. The sequenced material came from peripheral blood. The V gene is TRBV10-1, the J gene TRBJ2-4, with D unclear. This clonotype originated in a man between 60 and 70 years old who had recovered from COVID-19. DNA of the CDR3: TGCGCCAGCAGTGAGTCGATACGAGACATTCAGTACTTC. Protein product: CASSESIRDIQYF.